The 30 T cell receptor beta chains in this list originate from one sample, sequenced in a study of blood T cells in healthy people across ages (dated by TCRdb to between 2015 and 2016). Libraries were made using 5' RACE. This sample was sequenced with an Illumina HiSeq 2500. A second roughly 7 to 12 cycle PCR used a sample-barcoded 5' primer and a J-beta primer mix. The public reads were reprocessed in TCRdb via fastp at Q25 and MiXCR, keeping in-frame beta chains. Every distinct CDR3 protein forms one entry, paired with its most common genes and DNA. For this sample the table gives about 800,000 distinct CDR3 sequences, of which less than 60% were detected only once. The ten biggest clones cover roughly 18% of the sample. The sample comprised blood. The receptors were gathered from an elderly man in good health.

The table lists this clonotype with a few counts. CDR3 nucleotide sequence: TGTGCCACCAGTGATGGGCGGGGGGCCGCAGATACGCAGTATTTT. Its translation: CATSDGRGAADTQYF. The chain uses TRBV24-1 and TRBJ2-3; 8 bases line up with TRBD2. V was clipped by 3 bases and J by 4 bases; unmatched bases: 5. CDR1 is KGHDR, CDR2 SFDVKD, per germline. CDR3 length: 15 amino acids.

The sample holds a few counts of this clonotype. This chain joins TRBV29-1 and TRBJ2-7, with 12 bases that match TRBD2. V lost 5 bases to trimming and J lost 3 bases; unmatched junction nucleotides: 2. CDR3 size: 13 residues. Germline-derived CDR1 and CDR2 are SQVTM and ANQGSEA. DNA for the CDR3: TGCAGCGTTCGGACTAGCGGGAACTACGAGCAGTACTTC. As protein: CSVRTSGNYEQYF.

The CDR3 is CSADRGDNQPQHF. CDR3 bases: TGCAGTGCTGACAGGGGTGACAATCAGCCCCAGCATTTT. This sequence joins TRBV20-1 and TRBJ1-5; 8 nucleotides match TRBD1. V was clipped by 5 bases and J by 3 bases; unmatched bases: 3. This CDR3 spans 13 amino acids. Germline V gene sequence: CDR1 DFQATT, CDR2 SNEGSKA (reference sequence).

This clonotype was detected a few times. This chain uses TRBV20-1 with TRBJ2-1, with D perhaps matching TRBD1 or TRBD2 (5 bases each). Per germline, CDR1 DFQATT and CDR2 SNEGSKA (reference sequence). Deletions cut 5 bases from V and 1 base from J, with 12 bases between. The CDR3 runs to 14 residues. The CDR3 is CSAPRDGSYNEQFF. The CDR3 nucleotides are TGCAGTGCTCCCAGGGACGGATCCTACAATGAGCAGTTCTTC.

This clonotype was counted many times. The chain recombines TRBV30 with TRBJ1-6; no definite D call. CDR3 length equals 13 residues. From germline, CDR1 is GTSNPN and CDR2 SVGIG (reference sequence). The CDR3 is CARGGGDNSPLHF. Written as DNA, the CDR3 is TGTGCACGCGGTGGTGGGGATAATTCACCCCTCCACTTT.

V usage is TRBV7-2 and J usage is TRBJ2-7, with D perhaps matching TRBD1 (6 bases). This CDR3 comprises 15 residues. CDR1 SGHTA and CDR2 FQGNSA come from the germline V gene. Trimming shortened V by 7 bases and J by 0 bases, and 16 bases separated the two germline ends. The CDR3 nucleotides are TGTGCCAGCACGCATGGGGGCCCATTCTCCTACGAGCAGTACTTC. Protein sequence: CASTHGGPFSYEQYF.

This clonotype was picked up a small number of times. V is TRBV10-3 and J is TRBJ1-2, with unresolved D. Trimming left V 3 bases short and J 4 bases short, with 12 bases between. Germline V lookup: CDR1 ENHRY, CDR2 SYGVKD. The CDR3 consists of 14 residues. The CDR3: CAISEGQDGYGYTF. The CDR3 DNA is TGTGCCATCAGTGAAGGCCAGGACGGCTATGGCTACACCTTC.

This chain connects TRBV12-3 or TRBV12-4 to TRBJ2-3; 9 bases are shared with TRBD2. The ends lost 3 bases at V and 5 bases at J; junction bases unmatched: 6. The CDR3 is 15 amino acids. For the CDR3, the DNA is TGTGCCAGCAGTTTGGCAGCGGGGGGCGGAGATACGCAGTATTTT. Translation: CASSLAAGGGDTQYF.

The chain uses TRBV7-3 and TRBJ2-7; D is unresolved. Germline V CDR1 and CDR2: SGHTA, FQGTGA. This CDR3 is 14 amino acids long. The germline V and J ends were trimmed by 7 bases and 0 bases, with 13 bases remaining between them. The CDR3 protein is CASTPGPGSYEQYF. The CDR3, as DNA: TGTGCCAGCACCCCCGGCCCAGGCTCCTACGAGCAGTACTTC.

This clonotype came up a few times. The chain combines TRBV29-1 with TRBJ2-7; D may correspond to TRBD1 or TRBD2 (5 bases each). Germline V gives CDR1 SQVTM, CDR2 ANQGSEA. Trimming cost V 4 bases and J 2 bases, with 12 bases left between them. The CDR3 totals 13 residues. CDR3 sequence reads: CSVVVTGPYEQYF. DNA for the CDR3: TGCAGCGTTGTCGTTACGGGACCCTACGAGCAGTACTTC.

V usage is TRBV20-1 and J usage is TRBJ2-7, with 10 bases that match TRBD1. V was pared by 4 bases and J by 2 bases, with 5 bases of the junction left unmatched. This CDR3 is built from 14 residues. Germline V CDR1 and CDR2: DFQATT, SNEGSKA (reference sequence). In nucleotides, the CDR3 is TGCAGTGCTAAGGCCGACAGGGGGCCCTACGAGCAGTACTTC. This sequence encodes CSAKADRGPYEQYF.

J is TRBJ2-7 and V is TRBV6-1, with 8 nucleotides matching TRBD2. The CDR3 consists of 15 residues. Germline V lookup: CDR1 MNHNS, CDR2 SASEGT. With V trimmed by 0 bases and J by 2 bases, 3 bases remained unmatched. CDR3 DNA sequence: TGTGCCAGCAGTGAAGCTCTGCGGGAGGCCTACGAGCAGTACTTC. Translating gives CASSEALREAYEQYF.

The genes are TRBV5-1 and TRBJ2-3, with TRBD2 as a possible D gene (6 bases). This CDR3 is 15 amino acids long. Looked up from germline, CDR1 is SGHRS and CDR2 is YFSETQ. Trimming left V 0 bases short and J 6 bases short, with 14 bases between. In DNA, the CDR3 is TGCGCCAGCAGCTTGGTGGGGCAGGGAGGTGATACGCAGTATTTT. Its protein product is CASSLVGQGGDTQYF.

This clonotype has only one observation. The chain employs TRBV14 and TRBJ1-1; TRBD1 aligns across 7 bases. There are 16 residues in the CDR3. With V trimmed by 0 bases and J by 6 bases, 10 bases remained unmatched. The germline gives CDR1 SGHDN, CDR2 FVKESK. CDR3 sequence (DNA): TGTGCCAGCAGCCAAGAAGACAGGGAAAGGGTCCCTGAAGCTTTCTTT. This encodes CASSQEDRERVPEAFF.

About this clonotype itself: A read error may account for a junction end that differs from germline. The chain combines TRBV7-3 with TRBJ2-3; TRBD2 matches at 10 bases. From germline, CDR1 is SGHTA and CDR2 FQGTGA. The CDR3 spans 18 residues. The CDR3 here is CAISLTAQTSGATDTQYF. In DNA, the CDR3 is TGTGCCATCAGCTTAACGGCGCAAACTAGCGGGGCCACAGATACGCAGTATTTT.

This clonotype appeared many times. V and J are TRBV7-2 and TRBJ2-4; D tentatively fits TRBD1 or TRBD2 (7 bases each). V lost 5 bases and J 5 bases, leaving 16 bases between the germline ends. Germline CDR1 and CDR2: SGHTA and FQGNSA. The CDR3 consists of 15 residues. The CDR3 loop reads CASSQRGLAENIQYF. DNA for the CDR3: TGTGCCAGCAGCCAAAGGGGGCTAGCGGAAAACATTCAGTACTTC.

The chain couples TRBV4-1 to TRBJ1-2, with TRBD1 matching over 7 bases. Per the germline V gene, CDR1 is MGHRA and CDR2 is YSYEKL. The CDR3 is 15 amino acids. V lost 3 bases, J lost 3 bases, and 7 bases stayed unmatched. CDR3: CASSHLPDRDYGYTF. CDR3 in DNA: TGCGCCAGCAGCCACCTCCCTGACAGGGACTATGGCTACACCTTC.

In its sample, this clonotype was seen a few times. The chain carries TRBV7-2 and TRBJ2-2, with a possible D match to TRBD1 (5 bases). Germline CDR1 and CDR2: SGHTA and FQGNSA. The CDR3 runs to 15 residues. With 2 bases removed from V and 3 bases from J, the gap between germline ends came to 10 bases. The CDR3 nucleotides are TGTGCCAGCAGCTTATACGGCAGGGACACCGGGGAGCTGTTTTTT. Protein: CASSLYGRDTGELFF.

The genes are TRBV28 and TRBJ2-6; possible D gene TRBD2, 6 bases. Germline V gene sequence: CDR1 MDHEN, CDR2 SYDVKM. The CDR3 spans 16 residues. V dropped 5 bases and J dropped 1 base, with 12 bases sitting between them. This CDR3 reads CASSVEGRSGANVLTF. The CDR3 DNA reads as TGTGCCAGCAGTGTGGAGGGGAGGTCTGGGGCCAACGTCCTGACTTTC.

On this clonotype: At one end, the junction sequence differs from germline, possibly due to a read error. The chain recombines TRBV15 with TRBJ2-5; TRBD2 matches at 8 bases. There are 15 residues in the CDR3. Germline V CDR1 and CDR2: LNHNV, YYDKDF (reference sequence). CDR3 protein: CATSRGDSGDNEQNF. CDR3 sequence (DNA): TGTGCCACCAGCAGAGGGGATAGCGGGGACAATGAGCAGAACTTC.

The rearrangement links TRBV5-4 to TRBJ2-3; the match to TRBD2 covers 8 bases. The V and J ends lost 4 bases and 1 base, in that order; junction bases with no gene match: 11. The CDR3 has 17 amino acids. Germline assignment: CDR1 SGHNT and CDR2 YYREEE (reference sequence). CDR3 coding DNA: TGTGCCAGCAGCCGGGAGGGACTCGCCGGGGGCACAGATACGCAGTATTTT. This gives the protein CASSREGLAGGTDTQYF.

This sequence joins TRBV20-1 and TRBJ1-6, with TRBD1 matching over 8 bases. With V trimmed by 4 bases and J by 8 bases, 4 bases remained unmatched. Germline V gene sequence: CDR1 DFQATT, CDR2 SNEGSKA (reference sequence). This CDR3 contains 13 residues. This chain's CDR3 is CSAKDRDDSPLHF. Here the CDR3 DNA reads TGCAGTGCTAAGGACAGGGACGATTCACCCCTCCACTTT.

As concerns this clonotype: One base away lies a much larger clone, so this may be a sequencing read error. This chain links TRBV2 with TRBJ2-1; D remains ambiguous. In germline, CDR1 is SNHLY, CDR2 FYNNEI. Trimming cost V 5 bases and J 5 bases, with 1 base left between them. CDR3 length equals 10 residues. The CDR3, as DNA: TGTGCCAGCAGTAACAATGAGCAGTTCTTC. This encodes CASSNNEQFF. The variable domain in full, with the rest retrieved from reference TRBV2 and TRBJ2-1, is EPEVTQTPSHQVTQMGQEVILRCVPISNHLYFYWYRQILGQKVEFLVSFYNNEISEKSEIFDDQFSVERPDGSNFTLKIRSTKLEDSAMYFCASSNNEQFFGPGTRLTVL.

This clonotype was counted at least ten times. The V and J genes are TRBV11-3 and TRBJ1-1, with D unclear. V lost 7 bases and J 0 bases, leaving 6 bases between the germline ends. Germline CDR1 is SGHNT and CDR2 is YENEEA. The CDR3 loop spans 12 amino acids. In DNA, the CDR3 is TGTGCCAGCAAGATGGTGAACACTGAAGCTTTCTTT. Its protein is CASKMVNTEAFF.

The chain combines TRBV7-2 with TRBJ2-7; 9 nucleotides agree with TRBD1. This CDR3 contains 17 residues. Per germline, CDR1 SGHTA and CDR2 FQGNSA. With V trimmed by 5 bases and J by 6 bases, 17 bases remained unmatched. As DNA, the CDR3 is TGTGCCAGCAGCCGCTCTGGGCTTAAGACAGGGGGACTCGAGCAGTACTTC. As protein: CASSRSGLKTGGLEQYF.

The chain joins TRBV4-3 to TRBJ2-5; TRBD2 agrees at 8 bases. The J segment lost 6 bases and the V segment lost 0 bases, leaving 6 bases of the junction unmatched. CDR1 and CDR2 (germline): LGHNA, YSLEER. The CDR3 loop spans 15 amino acids. CDR3 DNA: TGCGCCAGCAGCCAAGATCCCAGCGGGAGAAAGACCCAGTACTTC. It encodes CASSQDPSGRKTQYF.

This clonotype has only one observation. J is TRBJ2-5 and V is TRBV5-1, with 8 nucleotides matching TRBD1. The germline V gene encodes CDR1 SGHRS and CDR2 YFSETQ. J lost 3 bases, V lost 5 bases, and 3 bases had no gene match. CDR3 length: 13 residues. CDR3 coding DNA: TGCGCCAGCAGTCCAGGGGGCGAAGAGACCCAGTACTTC. It codes for CASSPGGEETQYF. The full variable domain, in which reference TRBV5-1 and TRBJ2-5 provide the parts outside the CDR3, is KAGVTQTPRYLIKTRGQQVTLSCSPISGHRSVSWYQQTPGQGLQFLFEYFSETQRNKGNFPGRFSGRQFSNSRSEMNVSTLELGDSALYLCASSPGGEETQYFGPGTRLLVL.

V usage is TRBV4-1 and J usage is TRBJ1-2; 12 bases are shared with TRBD1. The CDR3 extends over 15 amino acids. From germline, CDR1 is MGHRA and CDR2 YSYEKL. With V trimmed by 7 bases and J by 3 bases, 6 bases remained unmatched. CDR3: CASTRDRGRDYGYTF. CDR3 DNA sequence: TGCGCCAGCACCCGGGACAGGGGGCGCGACTATGGCTACACCTTC.

CDR3 loop: CSAGTSGGVTGELFF. CDR3 in DNA: TGCAGTGCTGGGACTAGCGGGGGCGTCACCGGGGAGCTGTTTTTT. This sequence joins TRBV20-1 and TRBJ2-2; 14 bases map to TRBD2. Germline CDR1 and CDR2: DFQATT and SNEGSKA (reference sequence). V gave up 5 bases and J gave up 4 bases; unmatched junction bases: 3. CDR3 length: 15 amino acids.

This clonotype was detected once. The rearrangement uses TRBV5-6 and TRBJ1-6; D unresolved. CDR3 length equals 15 residues. The V gene's germline CDR1 is SGHDT and CDR2 YYEEEE. Trimming took off 0 bases at V and 9 bases at J, with 13 bases between the two ends. CDR3 amino acids: CASSLVWVAGSPLHF. Written as DNA, the CDR3 is TGTGCCAGCAGCTTGGTTTGGGTGGCGGGTTCACCCCTCCACTTT.